This T cell receptor beta chain appears in the sequencing data of a study of regulatory T cells in long-lasting Graves disease. Overall study results and limits: TRBV28 was favored in persistent disease, as were TRBJ1-2 and TRBJ2-5. TCR diversity was lower in persistent Graves' patients (versus newly diagnosed ones).

Details on this clonotype: Its specificity is unknown.

The time point denotes: newly diagnosed GD, antithyroid drugs for less than 3 months. PBMC RNA was the source of the TCR library. CDR1 is SNHLY and CDR2 is FYNNEI in the germline V gene. V gave up 5 bases and J gave up 1 base; unmatched junction bases: 13. This CDR3 is built from 18 residues. Construction of TCR beta libraries relied on iRepertoire HTBI primers and on Arm-PCR targeting CDR3 regions. In the source study's methods: Throughout the samples, researchers identified roughly 57 TRBV and 14 TRBJ segments. TCRdb re-analysed the multiplex PCR reads in MiXCR, keeping a single row per CDR3 protein. It is TCRdb's table, rather than the study itself, that gives the V and J calls and clone size. The sample lists approximately 300,000 distinct CDR3 sequences, 15% to 20% seen once, with about two fifths in the top ten.

Sequencing was performed on peripheral blood mononuclear cells (PBMCs), taken at new diagnosis, from a patient treated with antithyroid drugs. The chain links TRBV2 to TRBJ2-2; 7 bases map to TRBD2. The clonotype was recovered from a female donor with Graves disease. The CDR3 DNA is TGTGCCAGCAGTACCAGTCACCGAGCGGGGTTGAACACCGGGGAGCTGTTTTTT. Translating it yields CASSTSHRAGLNTGELFF.